A single sample is the source of the 26 T cell receptor beta chains below, sequenced in a study of shared clonotypes between healthy human individuals. Using immunoSEQ multiplex PCR, the repertoire was profiled, and TCRdb retains in-frame clones only, with some absent. The sample consists of 2,100,000 or so clones, 95% of them appearing once. The source material was naive CD4+ T cells sorted from blood. The subset is: CD45RA+ positively selected. The receptors derive from a man between 18 and 35 years old in good health.

The V and J genes are TRBV30 and TRBJ1-5; weak D call: TRBD1 (6 bases). The V gene's germline CDR1 is GTSNPN and CDR2 SVGIG (reference sequence). Trimming took 3 bases from V and 3 from J, leaving 12 bases between them. The CDR3 runs 14 residues. CDR3 region: CAWSYGQINQPQHF. The CDR3 DNA is TGTGCCTGGAGCTACGGACAGATCAATCAGCCCCAGCATTTT.

The chain has TRBV28 and TRBJ2-7; D is unresolved. V lost 5 bases to trimming and J lost 6 bases, with 8 bases between them. The germline V gene has CDR1 MDHEN and CDR2 SYDVKM. This CDR3 is 11 amino acids long. The CDR3 spells CASSVDSEQYF. CDR3 sequence (DNA): TGTGCCAGCAGTGTGGATTCCGAGCAGTACTTC. The complete variable domain, with remaining parts taken from reference TRBV28 and TRBJ2-7, reads DVKVTQSSRYLVKRTGEKVFLECVQDMDHENMFWYRQDPGLGLRLIYFSYDVKMKEKGDIPEGYSVSREKKERFSLILESASTNQTSMYLCASSVDSEQYFGPGTRLTVT.

Details on this clone: Other DNA sequences in this sample translate to the same CDR3. The DNA of the CDR3 is TGCGCCAGCAGCGTGGGGCAGAGAAATGAAAAACTGTTTTTT. Residues: CASSVGQRNEKLFF. The chain has TRBV5-1 and TRBJ1-4, with D possibly being TRBD1 (5 bases). Trimming removed 4 bases at V and 5 bases at J, with 12 bases between. Germline V gene lookup returns CDR1 SGHRS and CDR2 YFSETQ. This CDR3 spans 14 amino acids.

J is TRBJ2-1 and V is TRBV10-3; TRBD2 matches at 13 bases. The CDR3 sequence is 15 residues long. CDR1 ENHRY and CDR2 SYGVKD come from the germline V gene. V lost 4 bases and J lost 6; bases outside the gene matches: 3. The chain's CDR3 is CAISGTSGGTNEQFF. The CDR3 DNA reads as TGTGCCATCAGTGGGACTAGCGGGGGAACCAATGAGCAGTTCTTC.

To note about this clone: One junction end does not reproduce the germline sequence, and a read error may be involved. The chain combines TRBV7-7 with TRBJ2-5, with no clear D. This CDR3 spans 13 amino acids. Per germline, CDR1 SSHAT and CDR2 FNYEAQ (reference sequence). This CDR3 is CASSLGSSETQYF. In nucleotides, the CDR3 is TGTGCTAGCAGCTTAGGATCCTCGGAGACCCAGTACTTC.

The chain is built from TRBV4-3 and TRBJ2-7; 8 bases are a match to TRBD1. This CDR3 is built from 15 residues. From germline, CDR1 is LGHNA and CDR2 YSLEER. The J segment lost 2 bases and the V segment lost 4 bases, leaving 7 bases of the junction unmatched. The chain's CDR3 is CASSLGQGSPYEQYF. The DNA of the CDR3 is TGCGCCAGCAGCCTCGGACAGGGTTCCCCCTACGAGCAGTACTTC.

This clone has just one count. The rearrangement uses TRBV10-1 and TRBJ2-2, with D hard to call. This CDR3 comprises 12 residues. Between the trimmed V and J ends, which lost 4 bases and 5 bases, there was a span of 5 bases. The germline V gene encodes CDR1 WNHNN and CDR2 SYGVQD (reference sequence). CDR3 sequence reads: CASSGVTGELFF. CDR3 nucleotides: TGCGCCAGCAGTGGGGTGACCGGGGAGCTGTTTTTT.

The gene calls are TRBV6-5 and TRBJ2-7; 7 bases match TRBD1. Germline assignment: CDR1 MNHEY and CDR2 SVGAGI. V shed 0 bases and J 3 bases; nucleotides not matched to a gene: 8. The CDR3 contains 16 residues. CDR3 nucleotides: TGTGCCAGCAGTTACTCGACAATCAGGGGGTTCTACGAGCAGTACTTC. Amino acids: CASSYSTIRGFYEQYF.

The chain has TRBV5-1 and TRBJ2-5; tentative D call: TRBD2 (5 bases). CDR1 is SGHRS, CDR2 YFSETQ, per germline. The CDR3 sequence is 15 residues long. Trimming left V 0 bases short and J 3 bases short, with 12 bases between. The CDR3 is CASSLGRLGEETQYF. The CDR3 bases are TGCGCCAGCAGCTTGGGTCGCCTGGGAGAAGAGACCCAGTACTTC.

V is TRBV10-3 and J is TRBJ2-2, with D perhaps TRBD1 (5 bases). Trimming cost V 7 bases and J 0 bases, with 15 bases left between them. Germline assignment: CDR1 ENHRY and CDR2 SYGVKD. The CDR3 is made up of 16 amino acids. This CDR3 reads CAIKGEGVSNTGELFF. The DNA for the CDR3 is TGTGCCATCAAAGGGGAAGGGGTTTCGAACACCGGGGAGCTGTTTTTT.

The V and J genes are TRBV6-5 and TRBJ2-7, with D possibly matching TRBD2 (6 bases). V was shortened by 2 bases and J by 3 bases, with 14 bases between the two germline ends. From germline, CDR1 is MNHEY and CDR2 SVGAGI. The CDR3 contains 15 residues. The CDR3 loop reads CASSYGGSSLYEQYF. The DNA of the CDR3 is TGTGCCAGCAGTTACGGAGGGTCTTCCCTCTACGAGCAGTACTTC.

The rearrangement joins TRBV7-2 to TRBJ2-4; D unresolved. From germline, CDR1 is SGHTA and CDR2 FQGNSA. The V end was cut by 1 base, the J end by 4 bases, with 8 bases between. The CDR3 contains 14 residues. CDR3 DNA: TGTGCCAGCAGCTTAGACGGCCTAAAAAACATTCAGTACTTC. Protein product: CASSLDGLKNIQYF. The full variable domain, completed using reference TRBV7-2 and TRBJ2-4, is GAGVSQSPSNKVTEKGKDVELRCDPISGHTALYWYRQSLGQGLEFLIYFQGNSAPDKSGLPSDRFSAERTGGSVSTLTIQRTQQEDSAVYLCASSLDGLKNIQYFGAGTRLSVL.

This chain connects TRBV18 to TRBJ1-1; no clear D. The germline V gene has CDR1 KGHSH and CDR2 LQKENI. Trimming removed 0 bases from V and 2 bases from J, with 13 bases in between. This CDR3 has 16 amino acids. The CDR3 bases are TGTGCCAGCTCACCACCGAACCCGGGGATTAACACTGAAGCTTTCTTT. Translating gives CASSPPNPGINTEAFF. The full variable domain, rest sourced from reference TRBV18 and TRBJ1-1, is NAGVMQNPRHLVRRRGQEARLRCSPMKGHSHVYWYRQLPEEGLKFMVYLQKENIIDESGMPKERFSAEFPKEGPSILRIQQVVRGDSAAYFCASSPPNPGINTEAFFGQGTRLTVV.

The rearrangement joins TRBV5-4 to TRBJ1-2; 9 bases match TRBD1. J gave up 3 bases and V 2 bases, and 8 bases lay outside the gene matches. The CDR3 has 16 residues. Germline CDR1 is SGHNT and CDR2 is YYREEE (reference sequence). The CDR3 sequence is CASSFTGGVIDYGYTF. In nucleotides, the CDR3 is TGTGCCAGCAGCTTTACAGGGGGCGTAATCGACTATGGCTACACCTTC. Combining the CDR3 with reference TRBV5-4 and TRBJ1-2 gives the whole variable domain ETGVTQSPTHLIKTRGQQVTLRCSSQSGHNTVSWYQQALGQGPQFIFQYYREEENGRGNFPPRFSGLQFPNYSSELNVNALELDDSALYLCASSFTGGVIDYGYTFGSGTRLTVV.

This clone occurred once. The chain carries TRBV6-6 and TRBJ2-2; D uncertain. Trimming stripped 2 bases from V and 7 bases from J, with 11 bases between. There are 14 residues in the CDR3. Germline-derived CDR1 and CDR2 are MNHNY and SVGAGI (reference sequence). The CDR3 DNA follows: TGTGCCAGCAGTTACCCCCCCTTAGGCGGGGAGCTGTTTTTT. It codes for CASSYPPLGGELFF.

This sequence joins TRBV27 and TRBJ1-6; 8 bases fit TRBD1. The length of the CDR3 is 18 residues. Germline CDR1 reads MNHEY; CDR2 reads SMNVEV (reference sequence). Trimming cost V 6 bases and J 0 bases; bases outside gene matches: 10. The CDR3 DNA is TGTGCCAGCAGCCTACATAGGACAGGGAGCTCCTATAATTCACCCCTCCACTTT. It codes for CASSLHRTGSSYNSPLHF.

The V gene is TRBV5-1, the J gene TRBJ2-7, with D unresolved. V was pared by 3 bases and J by 0 bases, with 7 bases between. This CDR3 spans 13 amino acids. Looked up from germline, CDR1 is SGHRS and CDR2 is YFSETQ. CDR3 sequence: CASSSEASYEQYF. The CDR3 region has the DNA TGCGCCAGCAGCTCCGAGGCCTCCTACGAGCAGTACTTC. The whole variable domain, remainder taken from reference TRBV5-1 and TRBJ2-7, is KAGVTQTPRYLIKTRGQQVTLSCSPISGHRSVSWYQQTPGQGLQFLFEYFSETQRNKGNFPGRFSGRQFSNSRSEMNVSTLELGDSALYLCASSSEASYEQYFGPGTRLTVT.

This clone was counted a single time. The chain couples TRBV28 to TRBJ2-7; 7 nucleotides line up with TRBD1. The V segment lost 7 bases and the J segment 1 base; nucleotides outside the gene matches: 7. Per germline, CDR1 MDHEN and CDR2 SYDVKM. This CDR3 spans 14 amino acids. The chain's CDR3 is CASTTPGQSYEQYF. The CDR3 DNA reads as TGTGCCAGCACCACCCCGGGACAGTCCTACGAGCAGTACTTC.

The genes are TRBV6-6 and TRBJ1-4; D is undetermined. The CDR3 length is 13 residues. V lost 6 bases and J 7 bases, leaving 12 bases between the germline ends. Germline values: CDR1 MNHNY, CDR2 SVGAGI (reference sequence). The CDR3 spells CASREPGLEKLFF. DNA for the CDR3: TGTGCCAGCAGAGAGCCCGGCCTTGAAAAACTGTTTTTT.

To note about this clone: The sample carries other DNA sequences with the same CDR3. J is TRBJ1-1 and V is TRBV7-2; D uncertain. With 2 bases removed from V and 0 bases from J, the gap between germline ends came to 7 bases. The CDR3 extends over 14 amino acids. The germline V gene has CDR1 SGHTA and CDR2 FQGNSA. The CDR3 reads CASSLTGLNTEAFF. As DNA, the CDR3 is TGTGCCAGCAGCTTAACCGGGTTGAACACTGAAGCTTTCTTT.

This clone has only a few counts. The rearrangement uses TRBV30 and TRBJ1-1; D call uncertain. V lost 0 bases to trimming and J lost 7 bases, with 9 bases between them. CDR3 length equals 12 residues. In germline, CDR1 is GTSNPN, CDR2 SVGIG (reference sequence). The CDR3, as DNA: TGTGCCTGGAGTGTACGTGACCTTGAAGCTTTCTTT. It translates to CAWSVRDLEAFF.

A few counts support this clone. CDR3 nucleotides: TGCAGCGTTGAAGTCCAGGGGATGAACACTGAAGCTTTCTTT. It specifies CSVEVQGMNTEAFF. This chain links TRBV29-1 with TRBJ1-1; tentative D call: TRBD1 (6 bases). Trimming stripped 1 base from V and 0 bases from J, with 9 bases between. The CDR3 contains 14 residues. Germline CDR1 is SQVTM and CDR2 is ANQGSEA.

This rearrangement joins TRBV27 to TRBJ2-2; D uncertain. The V gene's germline CDR1 is MNHEY and CDR2 SMNVEV (reference sequence). The CDR3 length is 12 residues. V lost 5 bases and J 5 bases, leaving 6 bases between the germline ends. The CDR3 DNA is TGTGCCAGCAGTAGGGTAACCGGGGAGCTGTTTTTT. Translating gives CASSRVTGELFF.

This clone was recorded once. This sample also contains other DNA sequences that code for the same CDR3. The chain joins TRBV6-6 to TRBJ2-3, with unresolved D. Germline V CDR1 and CDR2: MNHNY, SVGAGI (reference sequence). This CDR3 has 12 amino acids. V was trimmed by 5 bases and J by 2 bases, leaving 5 bases between them. In DNA, the CDR3 is TGTGCCAGCAGTCCAAACACAGATACGCAGTATTTT. This encodes CASSPNTDTQYF.

This clone was seen once. This sequence joins TRBV7-3 and TRBJ2-3, with a possible D match to TRBD2 (5 bases). The CDR3 covers 14 residues. Germline V gene lookup returns CDR1 SGHTA and CDR2 FQGTGA. Trimming pared 0 bases from V and 8 bases from J, leaving 12 bases between. The CDR3 region is CASSLTPDSPTQYF. The CDR3, as DNA: TGTGCCAGCAGCTTAACCCCGGACTCCCCTACGCAGTATTTT.

This chain connects TRBV11-2 to TRBJ2-7, with D unclear. CDR1 SGHAT and CDR2 FQNNGV come from the germline V gene. The CDR3 length is 12 residues. V gave up 11 bases and J gave up 0 bases, with 11 bases separating them. The DNA of the CDR3 is TGTGCCCTGCCCTGGGCCTCCTACGAGCAGTACTTC. Amino acids: CALPWASYEQYF.